These 17 T cell receptor beta chains came from one sample sequenced in a study of cytomegalovirus exposure and HLA in healthy donors. The PCR was carried out with 60 Vbeta primers and 13 Jbeta primers. TCRdb's copy holds only in-frame clones and misses some; the assay was immunoSEQ multiplex PCR. The data hold roughly 65,000 clones, with about four fifths observed a single time. The material sequenced was PBMCs. These receptors originate from a woman in her thirties in good health and CMV-seronegative.

The chain couples TRBV4-1 to TRBJ2-7, with D possibly TRBD2 on 5 matching bases. Germline CDR1 and CDR2: MGHRA and YSYEKL. The CDR3 runs 13 residues. V dropped 3 bases and J dropped 1 base, with 7 bases sitting between them. The CDR3 sequence: CASSQGDSYEQYF. The CDR3 DNA reads TGCGCCAGCAGCCAGGGAGATTCCTACGAGCAGTACTTC.

The chain carries TRBV30 and TRBJ2-1; TRBD2 aligns across 8 bases. The CDR3 length is 15 residues. J gave up 8 bases and V 0 bases, and 9 bases lay outside the gene matches. Germline V CDR1 and CDR2: GTSNPN, SVGIG (reference sequence). Here the CDR3 DNA reads TGTGCCTGGAGTGTAGGCGGGGCCGGGGGGGATGAGCAGTTCTTC. Translating it yields CAWSVGGAGGDEQFF.

The chain couples TRBV4-1 to TRBJ1-1, with TRBD1 as a possible D gene (5 bases). The V gene lost 3 bases and the J gene lost 1 base, with 9 bases spanning the gap. Germline V lookup: CDR1 MGHRA, CDR2 YSYEKL. The length of the CDR3 is 14 residues. This CDR3 reads CASSQRGGNTEAFF. For the CDR3, the DNA is TGCGCCAGCAGCCAGCGGGGGGGGAACACTGAAGCTTTCTTT.

The rearrangement joins TRBV9 to TRBJ2-1; a weak D match, TRBD2 (5 bases). The V gene's germline CDR1 is SGDLS and CDR2 YYNGEE. There are 14 residues in the CDR3. The V end was cut by 3 bases, the J end by 0 bases, with 7 bases between. This CDR3 reads CASSGGGSYNEQFF. The CDR3 DNA sequence: TGTGCCAGCAGCGGAGGAGGCTCCTACAATGAGCAGTTCTTC.

The CDR3 is CASSLRGRTSGSNEQYF. CDR3 DNA sequence: TGTGCCAGCAGCTTAAGGGGTCGGACTAGCGGGAGCAACGAGCAGTACTTC. The rearrangement uses TRBV11-2 and TRBJ2-7, with 13 bases fitting TRBD2. This CDR3 comprises 17 residues. V trimming: 2 bases; J trimming: 5 bases; junction bases outside the gene matches: 9. CDR1 is SGHAT, CDR2 FQNNGV, per germline.

This chain uses TRBV29-1 with TRBJ1-1; no reliable D call. The V end was cut by 4 bases, the J end by 0 bases, with 9 bases between. Germline V gene data show CDR1 as SQVTM and CDR2 as ANQGSEA. This CDR3 contains 13 residues. The CDR3 loop reads CSVVIALNTEAFF. CDR3 DNA sequence: TGCAGCGTTGTTATAGCTCTGAACACTGAAGCTTTCTTT.

The chain carries TRBV7-6 and TRBJ1-5; D is possibly TRBD1 (5 bases). Germline assignment: CDR1 SGHVS and CDR2 FNYEAQ. The V and J ends lost 1 base and 2 bases respectively, with 12 bases between them. The CDR3 totals 16 residues. CDR3 amino acids: CASSLGGWGGNQPQHF. The CDR3 nucleotides are TGTGCCAGCAGCTTAGGTGGGTGGGGGGGCAATCAGCCCCAGCATTTT.

The chain employs TRBV11-2 and TRBJ1-1; unclear D gene. V was cut by 3 bases and J by 1 base, with 6 bases left in between. Per the germline V gene, CDR1 is SGHAT and CDR2 is FQNNGV. CDR3 length: 13 residues. The DNA for the CDR3 is TGTGCCAGCAGCTTTCCCCGGAACACTGAAGCTTTCTTT. Translation: CASSFPRNTEAFF.

The V and J genes are TRBV7-8 and TRBJ2-7; 7 nucleotides align to TRBD2. Looked up from germline, CDR1 is SGHVS and CDR2 is FQNEAQ. The CDR3 runs to 15 residues. V lost 6 bases, J lost 1 base, and 9 bases stayed unmatched. The CDR3 sequence is CASSSQAGISYEQYF. The DNA of the CDR3 is TGTGCCAGCAGTTCTCAAGCGGGGATTTCCTACGAGCAGTACTTC.

This chain links TRBV6-5 with TRBJ2-2; D may be TRBD2 (6 bases). The V and J ends lost 2 bases and 7 bases respectively, with 8 bases between them. Germline loops: CDR1 MNHEY, CDR2 SVGAGI. The CDR3 totals 13 residues. In nucleotides, the CDR3 is TGTGCCAGCAGTTACGTCGGGGGCGGGGAGCTGTTTTTT. Translation gives CASSYVGGGELFF.

The chain recombines TRBV10-2 with TRBJ2-1; the match to TRBD2 covers 14 bases. The germline CDR1 and CDR2 sequences are WSHSY and SAAADI. This CDR3 has 16 residues. The V and J ends lost 3 bases and 9 bases, in that order; junction bases with no gene match: 7. The CDR3 spells CASSDPGLAGGLEQFF. CDR3 nucleotide sequence: TGCGCCAGCAGTGACCCCGGACTAGCGGGGGGCCTTGAGCAGTTCTTC.

This clone was seen only once. As DNA, the CDR3 is TGCAGCGTCGTTACTAGCGGGAGGGTCCCGTCATATTTT. Its translation: CSVVTSGRVPSYF. This chain connects TRBV29-1 to TRBJ2-3; TRBD2 aligns across 13 bases. CDR1 is SQVTM and CDR2 is ANQGSEA in the germline V gene. The CDR3 totals 13 residues. Losses at the gene ends were 6 bases for V and 15 bases for J; bases not matched to a gene: 12.

This clone appeared once. The chain recombines TRBV30 with TRBJ1-4; 7 positions agree with TRBD1. The V and J ends lost 3 bases and 0 bases, in that order; junction bases with no gene match: 4. CDR1 and CDR2 from the germline V gene are GTSNPN and SVGIG (reference sequence). The CDR3 contains 15 residues. CDR3 amino acids: CAWSAGQATNEKLFF. The DNA for the CDR3 is TGTGCCTGGAGCGCCGGACAGGCAACTAATGAAAAACTGTTTTTT. Full variable domain (remainder filled in from reference TRBV30 and TRBJ1-4): SQTIHQWPATLVQPVGSPLSLECTVEGTSNPNLYWYRQAAGRGLQLLFYSVGIGQISSEVPQNLSASRPQDRQFILSSKKLLLSDSGFYLCAWSAGQATNEKLFFGSGTQLSVL.

The V gene is TRBV11-3, the J gene TRBJ1-1; maybe TRBD1 (6 bases). Germline values: CDR1 SGHNT, CDR2 YENEEA. Deletions cut 6 bases from V and 6 bases from J, with 20 bases between. The CDR3 spans 15 residues. CDR3: CASSPRGGPRAEAFF. DNA of the CDR3: TGTGCCAGCAGTCCACGGGGGGGCCCCCGGGCTGAAGCTTTCTTT.

The chain is built from TRBV4-1 and TRBJ1-2, with 8 bases fitting TRBD1. V was pared by 0 bases and J by 4 bases, with 10 bases of the junction left unmatched. Germline V gives CDR1 MGHRA, CDR2 YSYEKL. This CDR3 comprises 17 residues. The CDR3 DNA sequence: TGCGCCAGCAGCCAAGATGAGAGCCGGGACAGGCCCTATGGCTACACCTTC. Translating it yields CASSQDESRDRPYGYTF.

The J gene is TRBJ2-3, the V gene TRBV7-2; D remains ambiguous. Germline assignment: CDR1 SGHTA and CDR2 FQGNSA. The CDR3 sequence is 12 residues long. V was trimmed by 6 bases and J by 2 bases, leaving 6 bases between them. CDR3 sequence: CASRDFTDTQYF. The CDR3 region has the DNA TGTGCCAGCAGAGACTTCACAGATACGCAGTATTTT. The full variable domain, in which reference TRBV7-2 and TRBJ2-3 provide the parts outside the CDR3, is GAGVSQSPSNKVTEKGKDVELRCDPISGHTALYWYRQSLGQGLEFLIYFQGNSAPDKSGLPSDRFSAERTGGSVSTLTIQRTQQEDSAVYLCASRDFTDTQYFGPGTRLTVL.

This clone was counted a single time. Here the CDR3 reads CAWRTSGVIYEQYF. The DNA of the CDR3 is TGTGCCTGGAGGACTAGCGGGGTGATTTACGAGCAGTACTTC. The V call is TRBV30, the J call TRBJ2-7, with 11 bases lining up with TRBD2. CDR1 and CDR2 from the germline V gene are GTSNPN and SVGIG (reference sequence). The V and J ends lost 3 bases and 4 bases, in that order; junction bases with no gene match: 5. The CDR3 covers 14 residues.